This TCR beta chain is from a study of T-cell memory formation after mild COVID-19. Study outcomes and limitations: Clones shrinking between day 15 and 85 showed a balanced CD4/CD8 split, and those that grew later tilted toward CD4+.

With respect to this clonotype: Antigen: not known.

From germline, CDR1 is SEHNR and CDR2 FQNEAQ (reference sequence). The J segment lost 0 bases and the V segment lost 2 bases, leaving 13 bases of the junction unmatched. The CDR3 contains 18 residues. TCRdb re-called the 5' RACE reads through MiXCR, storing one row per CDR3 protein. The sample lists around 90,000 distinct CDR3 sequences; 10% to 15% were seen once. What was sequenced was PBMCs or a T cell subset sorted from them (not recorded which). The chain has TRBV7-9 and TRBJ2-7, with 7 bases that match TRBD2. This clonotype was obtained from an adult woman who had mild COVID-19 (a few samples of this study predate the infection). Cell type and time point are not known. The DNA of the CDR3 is TGTGCCAGCAGCTTATCAGTAGCGGGCATCGAGAGCTCCTACGAGCAGTACTTC. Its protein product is CASSLSVAGIESSYEQYF.